This T cell receptor beta chain was obtained from a study of blood T cells in healthy people across ages. The CDR3 spans 15 residues. V was pared by 6 bases and J by 13 bases, with 17 bases of the junction left unmatched. Germline lookup yields CDR1 DFQATT and CDR2 SNEGSKA (reference sequence). It was with a sample-barcoded 5' primer and a J-beta primer mix that a second PCR of roughly 7 to 12 cycles was run. TCRdb called the 5' RACE reads again in MiXCR, with one record for every CDR3 protein. This sample has hundreds of thousands of distinct CDR3 sequences, with 45% to 50% found just once. This sequence joins TRBV20-1 and TRBJ2-4; 11 nucleotides match TRBD2. The origin of this receptor is a woman aged 60 to 75 in good health. The sequencing input was blood. The CDR3 spells CSALRSASGRNVQYF. The CDR3, as DNA: TGCAGTGCCCTTAGGAGTGCTAGCGGGAGGAACGTGCAGTACTTC.